This T cell receptor (beta chain) originates from a study of T-cell reconstitution after alpha-beta-depleted transplantation in children. The CDR3 runs 17 residues. CDR1 is DFQATT and CDR2 is SNEGSKA in the germline V gene (reference sequence). J was trimmed by 4 bases and V by 1 base; bases with no gene match: 13. Unique molecular identifiers were used to barcode this TCRbeta library. TCRdb called the PCR reads again in MiXCR, with one record for every CDR3 protein. The sample lists 83,000 or so distinct CDR3 sequences; roughly 8% were seen once. This TCR was sampled from a human donor who donated a stem cell graft to a child with congenital amegakaryocytic thrombocytopenia. The chain carries TRBV20-1 and TRBJ2-1; 7 bases match TRBD2. The sample in question was PBMCs from the stem cell graft donor, obtained from the stem cell graft. DNA of the CDR3: TGCAGTGCTAGAGGAAGATGGGGGGGAGCCGTTTACAATGAGCAGTTCTTC. As protein: CSARGRWGGAVYNEQFF.